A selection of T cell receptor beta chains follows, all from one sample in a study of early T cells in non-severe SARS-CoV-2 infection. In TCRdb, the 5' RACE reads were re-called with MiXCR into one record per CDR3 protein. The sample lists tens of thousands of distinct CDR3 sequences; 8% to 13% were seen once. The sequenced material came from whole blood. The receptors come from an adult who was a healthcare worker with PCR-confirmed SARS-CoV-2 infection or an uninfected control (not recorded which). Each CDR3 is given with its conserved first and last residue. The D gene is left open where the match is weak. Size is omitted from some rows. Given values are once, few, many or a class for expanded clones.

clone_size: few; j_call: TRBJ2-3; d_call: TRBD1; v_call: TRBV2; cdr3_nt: TGTGCCAGCAGTGAAGGGACAGGGGGTTATACGCAGTATTTT; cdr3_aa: CASSEGTGGYTQYF
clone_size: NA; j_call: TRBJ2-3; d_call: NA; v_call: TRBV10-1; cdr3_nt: TGCGCCAGCCCCGTGGAGAAAACGGGTGGATACGCAGTTTTT; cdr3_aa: CASPVEKTGGYAVF
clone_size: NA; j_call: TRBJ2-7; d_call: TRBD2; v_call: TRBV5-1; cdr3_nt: TGCGCCAGCAGCCCTGGACTAGCGGTGGGGAGACCCTCCGAGCAGTACTTC; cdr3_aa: CASSPGLAVGRPSEQYF
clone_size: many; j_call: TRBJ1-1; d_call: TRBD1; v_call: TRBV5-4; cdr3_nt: TGTGCCAGCAGCTTCCGGGACAGGGGGCGTTCGGCTTTCTTT; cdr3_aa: CASSFRDRGRSAFF
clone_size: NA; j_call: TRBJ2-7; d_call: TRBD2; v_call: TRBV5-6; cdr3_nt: TGTGCCAGCAGCGCAACTAGCGGGAGAATTGAGCAGTACTTC; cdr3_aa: CASSATSGRIEQYF
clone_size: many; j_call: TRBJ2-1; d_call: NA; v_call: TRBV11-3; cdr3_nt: TGTGCCAGCAGCTTAGTTCTTGAGCAGTTCTTC; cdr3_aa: CASSLVLEQFF
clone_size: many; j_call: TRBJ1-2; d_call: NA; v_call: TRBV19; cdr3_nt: TGTGCCAGTAGTATAGATCCCAGAAGCTATGGCTACACCTTC; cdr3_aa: CASSIDPRSYGYTF
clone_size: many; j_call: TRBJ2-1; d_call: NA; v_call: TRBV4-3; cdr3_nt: TGCGCCAGCAGCAAGGGAACGACAGGTGGCACCTACAATGAGCAGTTCTTC; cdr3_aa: CASSKGTTGGTYNEQFF
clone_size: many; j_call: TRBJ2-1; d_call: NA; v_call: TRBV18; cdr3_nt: TGTGCCAGCTCACCACCGACTAGGGAGCAGTTCTTC; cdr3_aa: CASSPPTREQFF
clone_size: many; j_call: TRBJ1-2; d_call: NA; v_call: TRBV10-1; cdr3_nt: TGCGCCAGCAGACCGGGCCGGCGGCTCAACTATGGCTACACCTTC; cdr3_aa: CASRPGRRLNYGYTF
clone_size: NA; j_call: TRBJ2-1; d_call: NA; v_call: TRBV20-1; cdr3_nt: TGCAGTGGGGTGGATACCGGCCTGCAAAACAATGAGCAGTTCTTC; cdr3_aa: CSGVDTGLQNNEQFF
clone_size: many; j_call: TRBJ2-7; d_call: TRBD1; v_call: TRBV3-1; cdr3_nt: TGTGCCAGCAGCCATCTGACAGGGGGTTACGAGCAGTACTTC; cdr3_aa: CASSHLTGGYEQYF
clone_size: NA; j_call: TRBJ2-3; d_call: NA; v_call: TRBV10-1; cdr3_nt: TGCGCCAGCCCCGCGGAGAAAACGGGTGGATACGCAGTTTTT; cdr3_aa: CASPAEKTGGYAVF
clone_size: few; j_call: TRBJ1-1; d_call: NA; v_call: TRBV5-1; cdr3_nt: TGCGCCAGCAGCTTGATGGACAGCAACACTGAAGCTTTCTTT; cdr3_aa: CASSLMDSNTEAFF
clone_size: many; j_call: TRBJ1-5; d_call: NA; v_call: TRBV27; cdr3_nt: TGTGCCAGCAGACGAGCAGGCCAGAGCAATCAGCCCCAGCATTTT; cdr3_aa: CASRRAGQSNQPQHF